This T cell receptor beta chain was sequenced during a study of early T cells in non-severe SARS-CoV-2 infection. With 3 bases removed from V and 2 bases from J, the gap between germline ends came to 10 bases. The CDR3 sequence is 14 residues long. Each single cDNA molecule received a unique molecular identifier. TCRdb ran MiXCR on the 5' RACE reads and lists one entry per CDR3 protein. Of about 55,000 distinct CDR3 sequences in the sample, 8% to 9% are singletons; the top ten hold about 4.2%. This clonotype has ten or more counts. The clonotype originates from an adult who was a healthcare worker with PCR-confirmed SARS-CoV-2 infection or an uninfected control (not recorded which). Sequences were obtained from whole blood. The chain couples TRBV12-3 or TRBV12-4 to TRBJ1-2, with D possibly matching TRBD1 (5 bases). As DNA, the CDR3 is TGTGCCAGCAGTTTCACGGGGCAGAACTATGGCTACACCTTC. This translates into CASSFTGQNYGYTF.